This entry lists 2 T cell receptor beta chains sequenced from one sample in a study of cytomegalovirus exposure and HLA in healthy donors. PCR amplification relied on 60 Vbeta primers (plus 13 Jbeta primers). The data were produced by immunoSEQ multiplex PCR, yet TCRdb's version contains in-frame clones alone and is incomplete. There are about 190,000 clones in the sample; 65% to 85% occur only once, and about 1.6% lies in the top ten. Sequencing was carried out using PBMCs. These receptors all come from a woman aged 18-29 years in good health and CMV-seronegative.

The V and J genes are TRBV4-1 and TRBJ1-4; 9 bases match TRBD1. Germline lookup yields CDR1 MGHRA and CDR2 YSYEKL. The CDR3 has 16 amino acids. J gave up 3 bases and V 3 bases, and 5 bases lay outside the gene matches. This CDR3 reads CASSHPGQGPNEKLFF. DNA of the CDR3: TGCGCCAGCAGCCACCCGGGACAGGGTCCTAATGAAAAACTGTTTTTT.

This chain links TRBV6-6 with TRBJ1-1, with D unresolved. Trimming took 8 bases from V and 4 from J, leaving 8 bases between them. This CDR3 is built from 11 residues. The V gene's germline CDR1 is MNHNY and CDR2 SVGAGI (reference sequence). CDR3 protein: CASPTGTEAFF. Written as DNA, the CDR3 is TGTGCCAGCCCTACTGGCACTGAAGCTTTCTTT.